This TCR beta chain was profiled in a study of Ad26.COV2.S vaccination and SARS-CoV-2 variants. Overall study findings and caveats: In TCR breadth and depth analyses, total T cell responses may have been underestimated.

Treatment indicated: 19 received Ad26.COV2.S at low or high dose, single or two shots; 5 received placebo; per-sample allocation not given. Collection of the samples took place on day 63 after the first injection of vaccine or placebo. SARS-CoV-2 spike from the Wuhan strain was encoded by the vaccine, an Ad26 vector. As for this clone: Its target is unknown. The same CDR3 can be traced to other DNA sequences in this sample.

The repertoire was sequenced with immunoSEQ multiplex PCR; TCRdb's copy has only in-frame clones and lacks some. In the table there are around 300,000 clones, around 90% of which are singletons. The V end lost 3 bases, the J end lost 0 bases, and 6 bases lay between the germline ends. Germline V gene sequence: CDR1 MGHDK, CDR2 SYGVNS. This CDR3 spans 13 amino acids. This clonotype was sampled from a person aged 18 to 59 who received the Ad26.COV2.S COVID-19 vaccine or a placebo. Sample: peripheral blood, taken in a trial of Ad26.COV2.S vaccine versus placebo. The V gene is TRBV25-1, the J gene TRBJ2-7; D remains unclear. This CDR3 reads CASSELSSYEQYF. The CDR3 DNA follows: TGTGCCAGCAGTGAGTTAAGCTCCTACGAGCAGTACTTC.